The 17 T cell receptor beta chains below all came from one sample that was sequenced in a study of blood T cell repertoires in COVID-19. The assay was immunoSEQ multiplex PCR, and TCRdb's table has in-frame clones only and misses some. In the table there are approximately 75,000 clones, roughly 84% of which are singletons. The sequenced sample was peripheral blood. Source of these receptors: a woman in her forties or fifties with acute or convalescent COVID-19.

This chain uses TRBV7-9 with TRBJ2-5, with 7 positions matching TRBD2. Germline CDR1 is SEHNR and CDR2 is FQNEAQ (reference sequence). The ends lost 4 bases at V and 2 bases at J; junction bases unmatched: 4. The CDR3 covers 14 residues. CDR3 residues: CASSSPGGQETQYF. The CDR3 bases are TGTGCCAGCAGCTCCCCGGGGGGACAAGAGACCCAGTACTTC. Supplemented by reference TRBV7-9 and TRBJ2-5, the full variable domain reads DTGVSQNPRHKITKRGQNVTFRCDPISEHNRLYWYRQTLGQGPEFLTYFQNEAQLEKSRLLSDRFSAERPKGSFSTLEIQRTEQGDSAMYLCASSSPGGQETQYFGPGTRLLVL.

The rearrangement joins TRBV6-5 to TRBJ1-4; D might be TRBD1 (6 bases). CDR3 length: 15 residues. Deletions cut 6 bases from V and 0 bases from J, with 11 bases between. Germline V gene lookup returns CDR1 MNHEY and CDR2 SVGAGI. Written as DNA, the CDR3 is TGTGCCAGCAGCAGACAGGTGGCAACTAATGAAAAACTGTTTTTT. Amino acids: CASSRQVATNEKLFF.

This chain links TRBV5-1 with TRBJ2-1; 9 bases agree with TRBD2. The J segment lost 7 bases and the V segment lost 2 bases, leaving 7 bases of the junction unmatched. Germline assignment: CDR1 SGHRS and CDR2 YFSETQ. The length of the CDR3 is 15 residues. CDR3 loop: CASSFRAGGPNEQFF. CDR3 nucleotide sequence: TGCGCCAGCAGCTTTAGGGCGGGAGGGCCGAATGAGCAGTTCTTC. Together with reference TRBV5-1 and TRBJ2-1, the CDR3 gives the full variable domain: KAGVTQTPRYLIKTRGQQVTLSCSPISGHRSVSWYQQTPGQGLQFLFEYFSETQRNKGNFPGRFSGRQFSNSRSEMNVSTLELGDSALYLCASSFRAGGPNEQFFGPGTRLTVL.

DNA for the CDR3: TGTGCCAGCAGCTCCCTTAAGGGTTTAGGCCTTAACAGGGGCAACGAGCAGTACTTC. Translating gives CASSSLKGLGLNRGNEQYF. This chain links TRBV7-6 with TRBJ2-7, with 7 bases identical to TRBD1. From germline, CDR1 is SGHVS and CDR2 FNYEAQ. J gave up 5 bases and V 4 bases, and 23 bases lay outside the gene matches. CDR3 length equals 19 residues.

Written as DNA, the CDR3 is TGTGCCAGCAGCCAGGAGGGGTGGGAAGAAAAACTGTTTTTT. Protein product: CASSQEGWEEKLFF. The J gene is TRBJ1-4, the V gene TRBV14; D perhaps matches TRBD1 (5 bases). Deletions cut 3 bases from V and 8 bases from J, with 13 bases between. The germline V gene encodes CDR1 SGHDN and CDR2 FVKESK. This CDR3 has 14 amino acids.

This clone was detected only a few times. The rearrangement uses TRBV6-2 or TRBV6-3 and TRBJ1-2; D possibly corresponds to TRBD1 (6 bases). Trimming shortened V by 5 bases and J by 3 bases, and 19 bases separated the two germline ends. CDR3 length: 16 residues. Germline V CDR1 and CDR2: MNHEY, SVGEGT. The CDR3 region has the DNA TGTGCCAGCAGTGACCTGGCCAGGGGTATGGACTATGGCTACACCTTC. Translated, it gives CASSDLARGMDYGYTF.

This chain uses TRBV9 with TRBJ1-6; D might be TRBD1 (6 bases). There are 13 residues in the CDR3. The ends were cut back, 8 bases at V and 10 bases at J, with 16 bases in the middle. Germline V gene data show CDR1 as SGDLS and CDR2 as YYNGEE. The CDR3 coding sequence is TGTGCCAGTGGCAGGGAGAGGGGGTCACCCCTCCACTTT. Translating it yields CASGRERGSPLHF.

V usage is TRBV6-5 and J usage is TRBJ2-3; 9 nucleotides match TRBD2. Germline V lookup: CDR1 MNHEY, CDR2 SVGAGI. The CDR3 is made up of 14 amino acids. V shed 6 bases and J 5 bases; nucleotides not matched to a gene: 6. The chain's CDR3 is CASRGTSLGDTQYF. Written as DNA, the CDR3 is TGTGCCAGCAGGGGGACTAGCCTGGGAGATACGCAGTATTTT.

The J gene is TRBJ2-5, the V gene TRBV9, with 10 bases lining up with TRBD2. Germline trimming cut 3 bases from V and 0 bases from J; bases unmatched to any gene: 5. CDR1 and CDR2 from the germline V gene are SGDLS and YYNGEE. There are 16 residues in the CDR3. The CDR3 DNA sequence: TGTGCCAGCAGCGCCTCTAGCGGGGGCCACCAAGAGACCCAGTACTTC. It yields the protein CASSASSGGHQETQYF.

The gene calls are TRBV5-6 and TRBJ2-2, with 14 positions matching TRBD2. This CDR3 is built from 16 residues. After removal of 2 bases from V and 7 bases from J, the junction contained 4 bases not matched to a gene. CDR1 is SGHDT and CDR2 is YYEEEE in the germline V gene. Here the CDR3 DNA reads TGTGCCAGCAGCTTCGGACTAGCGGGAGGAGGCGGGGAGCTGTTTTTT. It encodes CASSFGLAGGGGELFF.

The chain joins TRBV27 to TRBJ2-7; 10 positions agree with TRBD1. V lost 3 bases, J lost 5 bases, and 1 base stayed unmatched. The V gene's germline CDR1 is MNHEY and CDR2 SMNVEV (reference sequence). The CDR3 sequence is 13 residues long. The CDR3 region is CASSLGQGNEQYF. The CDR3 coding sequence is TGTGCCAGCAGTTTGGGACAGGGGAACGAGCAGTACTTC.

V is TRBV20-1 and J is TRBJ2-7; 8 nucleotides line up with TRBD1. J was trimmed by 2 bases and V by 3 bases; bases with no gene match: 9. The CDR3 spans 15 residues. Germline CDR1 and CDR2: DFQATT and SNEGSKA (reference sequence). The CDR3 nucleotides are TGCAGTGCTAGTGCCCCCCACAGGGGGACCTACGAGCAGTACTTC. This translates into CSASAPHRGTYEQYF.

In this sample, this clone turned up once. The chain couples TRBV4-3 to TRBJ1-1; TRBD1 is a possible D gene (5 bases). CDR3 size: 14 residues. The V and J ends lost 4 bases and 10 bases respectively, with 19 bases between them. Germline V CDR1 and CDR2: LGHNA, YSLEER. This CDR3 reads CASSRTSGDLRAFF. CDR3 DNA sequence: TGCGCCAGCAGCCGCACGTCGGGGGATTTACGAGCTTTCTTT.

This chain links TRBV7-2 with TRBJ2-1, with D uncertain. The germline V and J ends were trimmed by 3 bases and 6 bases, with 12 bases remaining between them. CDR3 size: 14 residues. Germline V gives CDR1 SGHTA, CDR2 FQGNSA. The CDR3 DNA sequence: TGTGCCAGCAGCTTGGCATGGCAGATCAATGAGCAGTTCTTC. This codes for CASSLAWQINEQFF.

CDR3 region: CASSSRTSGGRVAQYF. The CDR3 nucleotides are TGTGCCAGCAGCTCACGGACTAGCGGGGGAAGGGTGGCGCAGTATTTT. V is TRBV7-2 and J is TRBJ2-3; 13 bases are shared with TRBD2. The germline V gene encodes CDR1 SGHTA and CDR2 FQGNSA. The CDR3 spans 16 residues. With 4 bases clipped from V and 10 bases from J, the junction kept 11 bases outside the gene matches.

The genes are TRBV11-2 and TRBJ2-7; the match to TRBD2 covers 9 bases. Germline assignment: CDR1 SGHAT and CDR2 FQNNGV. CDR3 length equals 14 residues. V was pared by 3 bases and J by 3 bases, with 3 bases of the junction left unmatched. In DNA form, the CDR3 reads TGTGCCAGCAGCTTTGATAGCGGGAGCTACGAGCAGTACTTC. It specifies CASSFDSGSYEQYF.

This chain connects TRBV7-9 to TRBJ1-6, with D possibly TRBD1 on 6 matching bases. This CDR3 is built from 13 residues. From germline, CDR1 is SEHNR and CDR2 FQNEAQ (reference sequence). The V end was cut by 7 bases, the J end by 11 bases, with 15 bases between. CDR3 coding DNA: TGTGCCAGCACGGGGGGCAGGGAGACACCCCTCCACTTT. Protein sequence: CASTGGRETPLHF.